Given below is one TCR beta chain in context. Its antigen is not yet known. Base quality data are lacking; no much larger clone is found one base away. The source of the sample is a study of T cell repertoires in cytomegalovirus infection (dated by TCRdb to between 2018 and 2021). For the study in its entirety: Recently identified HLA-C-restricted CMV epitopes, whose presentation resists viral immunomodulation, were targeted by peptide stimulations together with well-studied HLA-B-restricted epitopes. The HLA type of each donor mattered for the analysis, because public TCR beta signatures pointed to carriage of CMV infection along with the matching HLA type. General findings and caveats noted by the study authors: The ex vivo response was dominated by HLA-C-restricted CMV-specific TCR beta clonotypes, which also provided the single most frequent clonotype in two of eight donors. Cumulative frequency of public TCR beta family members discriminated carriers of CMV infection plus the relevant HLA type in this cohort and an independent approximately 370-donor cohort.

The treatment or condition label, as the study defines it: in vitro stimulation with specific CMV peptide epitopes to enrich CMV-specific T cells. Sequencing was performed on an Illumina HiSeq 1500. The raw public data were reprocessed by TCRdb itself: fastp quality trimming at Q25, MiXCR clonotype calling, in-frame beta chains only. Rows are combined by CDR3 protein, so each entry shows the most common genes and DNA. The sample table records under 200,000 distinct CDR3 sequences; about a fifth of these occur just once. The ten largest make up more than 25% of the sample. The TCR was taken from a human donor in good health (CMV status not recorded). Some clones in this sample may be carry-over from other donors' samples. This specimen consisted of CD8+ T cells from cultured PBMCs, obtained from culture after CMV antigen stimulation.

For the CDR3, the sequence is CASSPGGEPGANVLTF. The DNA sequence is TGTGCCAGCAGCCCTGGGGGGGAACCTGGGGCCAACGTCCTGACTTTC. The chain joins TRBV12-3 or TRBV12-4 to TRBJ2-6, with 7 central nucleotides matching TRBD2. Trimmed from V: 6 bases; trimmed from J: 2 bases; junction bases lacking a gene match: 7. Counted from cysteine to phenylalanine, this CDR3 has 16 amino acids. Only the CDR3 DNA stays, 48 bases, in frame from base 1.